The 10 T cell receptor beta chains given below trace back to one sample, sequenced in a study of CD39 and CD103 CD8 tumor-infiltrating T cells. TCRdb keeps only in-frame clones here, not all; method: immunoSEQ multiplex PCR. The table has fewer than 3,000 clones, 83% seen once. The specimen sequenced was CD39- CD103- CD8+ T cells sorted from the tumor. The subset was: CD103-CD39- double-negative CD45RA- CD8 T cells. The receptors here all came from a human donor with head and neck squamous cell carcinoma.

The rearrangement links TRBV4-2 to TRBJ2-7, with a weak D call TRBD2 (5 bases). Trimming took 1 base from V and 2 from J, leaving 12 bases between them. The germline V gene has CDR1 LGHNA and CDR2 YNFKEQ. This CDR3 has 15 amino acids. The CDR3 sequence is CASSQAPGMTYEQYF. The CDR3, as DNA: TGTGCCAGCAGCCAAGCCCCGGGGATGACCTACGAGCAGTACTTC.

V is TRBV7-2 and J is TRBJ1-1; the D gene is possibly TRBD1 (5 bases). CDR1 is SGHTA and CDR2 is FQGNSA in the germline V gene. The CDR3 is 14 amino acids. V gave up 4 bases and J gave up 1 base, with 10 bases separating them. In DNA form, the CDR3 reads TGTGCCAGCAGCTCAGGGATCAGGAACACTGAAGCTTTCTTT. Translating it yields CASSSGIRNTEAFF.

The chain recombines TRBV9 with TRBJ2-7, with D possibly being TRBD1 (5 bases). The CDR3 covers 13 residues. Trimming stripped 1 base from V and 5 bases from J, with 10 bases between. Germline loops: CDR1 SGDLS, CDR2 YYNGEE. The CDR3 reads CASSVSQGNEQYF. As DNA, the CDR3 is TGTGCCAGCAGCGTATCTCAGGGTAACGAGCAGTACTTC.

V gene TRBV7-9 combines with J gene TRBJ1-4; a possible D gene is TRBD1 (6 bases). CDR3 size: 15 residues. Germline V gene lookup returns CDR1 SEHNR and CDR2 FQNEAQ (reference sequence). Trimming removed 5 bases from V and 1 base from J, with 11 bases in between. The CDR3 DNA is TGTGCCAGCAGCCCACCAGGGGTAACTAATGAAAAACTGTTTTTT. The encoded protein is CASSPPGVTNEKLFF.

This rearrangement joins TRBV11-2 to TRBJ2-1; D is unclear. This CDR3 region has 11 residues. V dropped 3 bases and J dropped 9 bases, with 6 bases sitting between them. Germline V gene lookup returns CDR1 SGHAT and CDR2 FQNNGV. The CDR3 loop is CASSFAIEQFF. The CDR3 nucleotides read TGTGCCAGCAGCTTTGCTATTGAGCAGTTCTTC.

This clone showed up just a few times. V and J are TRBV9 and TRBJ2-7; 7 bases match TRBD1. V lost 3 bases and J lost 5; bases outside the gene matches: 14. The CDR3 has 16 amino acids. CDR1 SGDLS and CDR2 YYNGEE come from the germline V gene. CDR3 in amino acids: CASSARSTGIENEQYF. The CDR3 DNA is TGTGCCAGCAGCGCCCGATCGACAGGGATCGAGAACGAGCAGTACTTC.

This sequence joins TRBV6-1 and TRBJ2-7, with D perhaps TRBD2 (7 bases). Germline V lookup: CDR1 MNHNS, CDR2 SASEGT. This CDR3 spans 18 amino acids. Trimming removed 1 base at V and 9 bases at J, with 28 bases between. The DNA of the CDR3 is TGTGCCAGCAGTGAAGGACCCCCGGGGGGCAGTACTTTCGTCGGGCAGTACTTC. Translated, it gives CASSEGPPGGSTFVGQYF.

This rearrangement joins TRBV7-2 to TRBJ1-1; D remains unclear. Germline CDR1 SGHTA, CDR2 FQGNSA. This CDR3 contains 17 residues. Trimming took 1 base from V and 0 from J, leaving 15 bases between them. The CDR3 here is CASSLVASRPVNTEAFF. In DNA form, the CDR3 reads TGTGCCAGCAGCTTAGTGGCCTCGAGGCCTGTGAACACTGAAGCTTTCTTT.

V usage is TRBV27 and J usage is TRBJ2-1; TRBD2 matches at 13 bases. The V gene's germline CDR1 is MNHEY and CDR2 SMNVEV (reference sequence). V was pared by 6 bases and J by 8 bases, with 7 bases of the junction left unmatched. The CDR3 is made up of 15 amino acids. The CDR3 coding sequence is TGTGCCAGCAGCTCCGGGACTAGCGGGGCCTATGAGCAGTTCTTC. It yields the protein CASSSGTSGAYEQFF.

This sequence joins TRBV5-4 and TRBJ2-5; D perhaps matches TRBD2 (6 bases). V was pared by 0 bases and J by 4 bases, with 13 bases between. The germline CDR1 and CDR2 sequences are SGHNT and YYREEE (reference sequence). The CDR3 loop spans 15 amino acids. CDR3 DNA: TGTGCCAGCAGCTTGGTGGGGGGTCTGGGAGAGACCCAGTACTTC. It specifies CASSLVGGLGETQYF.